Listed below are T cell receptor beta chains from one sample, sequenced in a study of metastatic and nonmetastatic thyroid tumors. Using MiXCR, TCRdb reanalyzed the PCR reads. The sample lists tens of thousands of clones; under 25% were seen once. The sequenced sample consisted of blood. Receptors originate from a female donor with papillary thyroid cancer or a benign thyroid nodule (not recorded which). Some clones in this sample may be carry-over from other donors' samples. CDR3s include the opening cysteine and the closing phenylalanine or tryptophan. D genes are given only for firm matches. The listing skips clone size in some rows; elsewhere it reads once, few, many or a size class.

v_gene,d_gene,abundance,j_gene,CDR3aa,CDR3nt
TRBV6-2/TRBV6-3,.,.,TRBJ1-5,CAPQRQPQGCNQPQHF,TGTGCTCCCCAAAGGCAGCCCCAAGGGTGCAATCAGCCCCAGCATTTT
TRBV20-1,.,many,TRBJ1-2,CSAREGNYGYTF,TGCAGTGCTAGAGAAGGGAACTATGGCTACACCTTC
TRBV14,TRBD2,many,TRBJ2-3,CASSQLAGASSTDTQYF,TGTGCCAGCAGCCAACTAGCGGGGGCCTCTAGCACAGATACGCAGTATTTT
TRBV3-1,TRBD2,many,TRBJ2-1,CASSHVSGGRGDEQFF,TGTGCCAGCAGCCACGTAAGCGGGGGTAGAGGCGATGAGCAGTTCTTC
TRBV5-1,.,.,TRBJ2-3,CASSISSGFRTDTQYF,TGCGCCAGCAGCATTTCTTCAGGGTTCCGCACAGATACGCAGTATTTT
TRBV6-1,.,.,TRBJ1-5,CASSVPPDGNQPQHF,TGTGCCAGCAGTGTTCCCCCAGACGGCAATCAGCCCCAGCATTTT
TRBV7-9,.,.,TRBJ2-1,CASSPGVGLNEQFF,TGTGCCAGCAGCCCAGGGGTAGGTCTCAATGAGCAGTTCTTC
TRBV6-2/TRBV6-3,TRBD1,medium-sized,TRBJ2-7,CASRTGSNEQYF,TGTGCCAGCAGGACAGGGTCCAACGAGCAGTACTTC
TRBV30,.,.,TRBJ1-1,CAWSRAGGTEAFF,TGTGCCTGGAGTCGGGCCGGGGGTACTGAAGCTTTCTTT
TRBV27,.,medium-sized,TRBJ2-3,CASSPDLDRTSTDTQYF,TGTGCCAGCAGTCCCGATCTGGACAGAACTAGCACAGATACGCAGTATTTT
TRBV6-2/TRBV6-3,.,many,TRBJ1-2,CASSSQNYGYTF,TGTGCCAGCAGCTCACAAAACTATGGCTACACCTTC
TRBV25-1,TRBD1,many,TRBJ2-5,CASSSGQAQETQYF,TGTGCCAGCAGTTCCGGACAGGCACAAGAGACCCAGTACTTC
TRBV19,.,medium-sized,TRBJ2-1,CATGREGANEQFF,TGTGCCACCGGCCGGGAGGGGGCAAATGAGCAGTTCTTC
TRBV16,.,many,TRBJ1-1,CASSQSGGGYTEAFF,TGTGCCAGCAGCCAGTCCGGGGGGGGGTACACTGAAGCTTTCTTT
TRBV5-1,TRBD1,many,TRBJ1-6,CASSSGQGESSPLHF,TGCGCCAGCAGCTCTGGACAGGGGGAAAGTTCACCCCTCCACTTT
TRBV6-1,.,few,TRBJ1-1,CASTQGCTEAFF,TGTGCCAGTACGCAGGGCTGCACTGAAGCTTTCTTT
TRBV28,.,few,TRBJ1-1,CASSEEFREEAFF,TGTGCCAGCAGTGAAGAGTTCAGGGAGGAAGCTTTCTTT
TRBV29-1,.,few,TRBJ2-5,CSVEPGSEETQYF,TGCAGCGTTGAACCGGGTTCTGAAGAGACCCAGTACTTC
TRBV6-5,TRBD2,.,TRBJ2-7,CASSPRGLAEARGYEQYF,TGTGCCAGCAGTCCGAGGGGTCTAGCGGAAGCCCGGGGATACGAGCAGTACTTC
TRBV12-3/TRBV12-4,.,.,TRBJ2-1,CASSFGSWVDNEQFF,TGTGCCAGCAGTTTTGGTAGCTGGGTCGACAATGAGCAGTTCTTC
TRBV19,TRBD2,many,TRBJ2-1,CASSISGAGGIDEQFF,TGTGCCAGTAGTATTAGCGGAGCGGGGGGGATCGATGAGCAGTTCTTC
TRBV19,.,many,TRBJ2-7,CASSSTGSSYEQYF,TGTGCCAGTAGTTCCACAGGGAGCTCCTACGAGCAGTACTTC
TRBV20-1,.,many,TRBJ1-5,CSARAGGSNQPQHF,TGCAGTGCTAGGGCCGGAGGTAGCAATCAGCCCCAACATTTT
TRBV6-4,.,many,TRBJ2-5,CASSPTGNIGTQYF,TGTGCCAGCAGTCCCACAGGGAATATTGGGACCCAGTACTTC
TRBV6-5,.,many,TRBJ2-7,CASSYRGGDYEQYF,TGTGCCAGCAGTTACCGAGGGGGGGACTACGAGCAGTACTTC
TRBV2,TRBD1,many,TRBJ1-2,CASSPTGAYGYTF,TGTGCCAGCAGTCCGACAGGGGCCTATGGCTACACCTTC
TRBV20-1,TRBD2,many,TRBJ2-1,CSARDFLRGEDNEQFF,TGCAGTGCTAGAGATTTTTTACGGGGGGAGGACAATGAGCAGTTCTTC
TRBV20-1,.,.,TRBJ2-6,CSAAGSGANVLTF,TGCAGTGCAGCAGGGTCTGGGGCCAACGTCCTGACTTTC
TRBV6-6,.,.,TRBJ1-5,CASSYSTQGPNQPQHF,TGTGCCAGCAGTTACAGTACGCAGGGCCCAAATCAGCCCCAGCATTTT
TRBV6-1,.,many,TRBJ1-2,CASSPGSYGYTF,TGTGCCAGCAGCCCCGGGAGTTATGGCTACACCTTC
TRBV7-3,TRBD1,.,TRBJ1-5,CASSPTGGGQPQHF,TGTGCCAGCAGCCCAACAGGGGGCGGACAGCCCCAGCATTTT
TRBV6-1,.,few,TRBJ2-6,CASSEQSAGANVLTF,TGTGCCAGCAGTGAACAGAGCGCTGGGGCCAACGTCCTGACTTTC
TRBV6-1,.,medium-sized,TRBJ2-7,CASSKLTRANSYEQYF,TGTGCCAGCAGTAAACTTACGAGGGCCAACTCCTACGAGCAGTACTTC
TRBV7-9,TRBD1,many,TRBJ2-2,CASSHVRGTGELFF,TGTGCCAGCAGCCACGTCAGGGGGACCGGGGAGCTGTTTTTT
TRBV19,.,many,TRBJ1-1,CASSAPGTEAFF,TGTGCCAGTAGTGCCCCGGGGACTGAAGCTTTCTTT
TRBV18,TRBD2,.,TRBJ2-7,CASSPAGYYEQYF,TGTGCTAGCTCACCAGCGGGGTATTACGAGCAGTACTTC
TRBV7-3,.,.,TRBJ2-1,CASSSSPGNEQFF,TGTGCCAGCAGCTCCTCCCCGGGGAATGAGCAGTTCTTC
TRBV10-1,.,medium-sized,TRBJ2-7,CASSTGFSEQYF,TGCGCCAGCAGTACAGGGTTTAGCGAGCAGTACTTC
TRBV12-5,.,many,TRBJ1-6,CASGLIGGQGSPLHF,TGTGCTAGTGGTTTGATAGGGGGGCAGGGTTCACCCCTCCACTTT
TRBV19,TRBD1,many,TRBJ1-2,CATTPEGWTGDYYGYTF,TGTGCCACCACCCCCGAAGGGTGGACAGGGGATTACTATGGCTACACCTTC
TRBV12-3/TRBV12-4,.,many,TRBJ2-2,CASSLRGQTGELFF,TGTGCCAGCAGCCTCCGAGGCCAGACCGGGGAGCTGTTTTTT
TRBV9,.,many,TRBJ1-1,CASSAGDMNTEAFF,TGTGCCAGCAGCGCGGGAGACATGAACACTGAAGCTTTCTTT
TRBV6-2/TRBV6-3,.,.,TRBJ2-7,CASSYTNTEQYF,TGTGCCAGCAGTTACACCAACACGGAGCAGTACTTC
TRBV12-5,.,few,TRBJ2-2,CASALGVSAYTGEPFF,TGTGCTAGTGCCTTAGGGGTTAGCGCTTACACCGGGGAGCCGTTTTTT
TRBV19,TRBD1,medium-sized,TRBJ1-5,CATNGQGQPQHF,TGTGCCACAAATGGACAGGGCCAGCCCCAGCATTTT
TRBV11-2,.,once,TRBJ2-7,CASSQPTSYEQYF,TGTGCCAGCAGCCAACCCACTAGCTACGAGCAGTACTTC
TRBV6-5,.,medium-sized,TRBJ1-2,CASSYGVSDYGYTF,TGTGCCAGCAGTTACGGGGTTAGCGACTATGGCTACACCTTC
TRBV30,TRBD1,once,TRBJ2-7,CAWARQGAWKYF,TGTGCCTGGGCCAGACAGGGGGCTTGGAAGTACTTC
TRBV6-1,.,few,TRBJ2-7,CASDPADESSYEQYF,TGTGCCAGCGACCCAGCAGACGAGAGCTCCTACGAGCAGTACTTC
TRBV28,.,many,TRBJ1-2,CASSSPQEGSYGYTF,TGTGCCAGCAGTTCGCCCCAGGAGGGCTCCTATGGCTACACCTTC
TRBV6-1,.,.,TRBJ2-7,CASNQGYEQYF,TGTGCCAGCAATCAGGGCTACGAGCAGTACTTC